The sequence of this TCR beta chain was determined in a study of CD8 T cells in Susac syndrome. The wider study: When blood was drawn, the patients with Susac syndrome were therapy-naive, on corticosteroids, or on intravenous immunoglobulin alone. Study outcomes and limitations: TEMRA cells and active patients showed peak Susac CD8+ clonal expansion. Susac-specific public clones numbered about 15 in total CD8+ repertoires (and 4 or 5 in CD8+ TEMRA repertoires).

About this clonotype: The antigen is unknown.

It was with random hexamers that about 0.45 to 1 ug RNA was reverse transcribed. Amplification of TCR beta CDR3 across 54 Vbeta and 13 Jbeta was performed with immunoSEQ multiplex PCR. Each CDR3 protein gets one entry after TCRdb re-called the immunoSEQ multiplex PCR reads with MiXCR. The repertoire holds about 100,000 distinct CDR3 sequences, with around 95% as singletons. V was trimmed by 4 bases and J by 0 bases, leaving 10 bases between them. Germline V gene data show CDR1 as SGHRS and CDR2 as YFSETQ. The CDR3 loop spans 15 amino acids. V gene TRBV5-1 combines with J gene TRBJ1-4; D is undetermined. Sequencing used CD8+ T cells from PBMCs. The clonotype originates from a human donor with Susac syndrome. In DNA, the CDR3 is TGCGCCAGCAGCCCGGACCTTGCAACTAATGAAAAACTGTTTTTT. This gives the protein CASSPDLATNEKLFF. Filled out from reference TRBV5-1 and TRBJ1-4, the complete variable domain reads KAGVTQTPRYLIKTRGQQVTLSCSPISGHRSVSWYQQTPGQGLQFLFEYFSETQRNKGNFPGRFSGRQFSNSRSEMNVSTLELGDSALYLCASSPDLATNEKLFFGSGTQLSVL.